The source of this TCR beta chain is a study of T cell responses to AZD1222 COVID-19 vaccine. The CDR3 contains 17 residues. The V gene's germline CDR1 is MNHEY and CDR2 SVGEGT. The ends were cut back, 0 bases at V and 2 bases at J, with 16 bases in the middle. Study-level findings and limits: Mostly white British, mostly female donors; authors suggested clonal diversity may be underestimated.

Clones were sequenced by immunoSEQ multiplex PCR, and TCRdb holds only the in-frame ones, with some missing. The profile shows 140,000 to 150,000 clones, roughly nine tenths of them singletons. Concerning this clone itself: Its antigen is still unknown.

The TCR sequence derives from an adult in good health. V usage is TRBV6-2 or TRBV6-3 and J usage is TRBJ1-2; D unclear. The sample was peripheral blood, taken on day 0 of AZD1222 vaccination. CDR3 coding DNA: TGTGCCAGCAGTTACTCGAGTTCGGGCGGGCGGAACTATGGCTACACCTTC. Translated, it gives CASSYSSSGGRNYGYTF.